These 19 T cell receptor beta chains were all obtained from the same sample, sequenced in a study. TCRdb re-called the 5' RACE reads with MiXCR, one entry per CDR3 protein. The sample shows about 62,000 distinct CDR3 sequences, about 31% of them seen only once. Input material: tumor-infiltrating naive CD4+ T cells sorted from the breast tumor. Subset noted: naive CD4+ T cells, CD4+CD45RA+CD25-. These receptors were taken from a female donor with breast cancer.

V gene TRBV30 combines with J gene TRBJ1-1; D uncertain. CDR1 is GTSNPN and CDR2 is SVGIG in the germline V gene (reference sequence). The CDR3 is 12 amino acids. CDR3 amino acids: CARAGRNTEAFF. The CDR3 DNA reads TGTGCTCGGGCGGGAAGGAACACTGAAGCTTTCTTT.

This clonotype showed up just a few times. The chain combines TRBV20-1 with TRBJ1-1; 8 bases align to TRBD1. The V segment lost 6 bases and the J segment 8 bases; nucleotides outside the gene matches: 14. The CDR3 is 14 residues long. Germline lookup yields CDR1 DFQATT and CDR2 SNEGSKA (reference sequence). The DNA of the CDR3 is TGCAGTGCCATTGAAACGGGACAGGTGGGAGAAGCTTTCTTT. Protein sequence: CSAIETGQVGEAFF.

The rearrangement joins TRBV7-9 to TRBJ2-2, with no clear D. Germline assignment: CDR1 SEHNR and CDR2 FQNEAQ (reference sequence). V was shortened by 1 base and J by 1 base, with 7 bases between the two germline ends. This CDR3 region has 15 residues. The CDR3 nucleotides are TGTGCCAGCAGCTTAGATGTGCAGAACACCGGGGAGCTGTTTTTT. Translation gives CASSLDVQNTGELFF.

The V gene is TRBV3-1, the J gene TRBJ1-6; D gene uncertain. V gave up 4 bases and J gave up 7 bases, with 11 bases separating them. CDR1 and CDR2 from the germline V gene are LGHDT and YNNKEL (reference sequence). There are 14 residues in the CDR3. The CDR3 DNA reads as TGTGCCAGCAGCCTTGGTCAGCGAAATTCACCCCTCCACTTT. Protein: CASSLGQRNSPLHF.

This clonotype was seen a handful of times. The CDR3 nucleotides are TGCGCCAGCAGACACCGGGACGGAGCCTACGAGCAGTACTTC. Translation: CASRHRDGAYEQYF. This chain joins TRBV5-1 and TRBJ2-7; either TRBD1 or TRBD2 may fit D (5 bases each). Germline V gene data show CDR1 as SGHRS and CDR2 as YFSETQ. The germline V and J ends were trimmed by 5 bases and 2 bases, with 14 bases remaining between them. The CDR3 spans 14 residues.

A few counts support this clonotype. The chain joins TRBV7-2 to TRBJ1-1, with D uncertain. The CDR3 length is 13 residues. Trimming left V 3 bases short and J 1 base short, with 6 bases between. Germline CDR1 is SGHTA and CDR2 is FQGNSA. The CDR3: CASSLVENTEAFF. In DNA form, the CDR3 reads TGTGCCAGCAGCTTGGTAGAGAACACTGAAGCTTTCTTT.

The genes are TRBV9 and TRBJ2-1; either TRBD1 or TRBD2 may fit D (5 bases each). Germline V lookup: CDR1 SGDLS, CDR2 YYNGEE. Trimming left V 1 base short and J 3 bases short, with 14 bases between. The CDR3 extends over 16 amino acids. For the CDR3, the DNA is TGTGCCAGCAGCGTATCTCCCGGGACCAACTACAATGAGCAGTTCTTC. Translation gives CASSVSPGTNYNEQFF.

This clonotype came up many times. The chain has TRBV6-1 and TRBJ2-2; D gene unclear. The CDR3 has 13 amino acids. V was pared by 8 bases and J by 6 bases, with 13 bases between. Germline V lookup: CDR1 MNHNS, CDR2 SASEGT. CDR3 sequence: CASSQGRAGELFF. For the CDR3, the DNA is TGTGCCAGCTCGCAAGGGCGTGCCGGGGAGCTGTTTTTT.

Of note for this clonotype: An end of the junction does not agree with germline; a read error may underlie this. V and J are TRBV5-1 and TRBJ1-6; 12 positions match TRBD1. CDR1 and CDR2 from the germline V gene are SGHRS and YFSETQ. The length of the CDR3 is 14 residues. The CDR3 loop is CASRTGTGGDFRDF. CDR3 bases: TGCGCCAGCAGGACCGGGACAGGGGGCGATTTTCGGGATTTT.

At least ten counts were recorded for this clonotype. The V call is TRBV20-1, the J call TRBJ2-7; possibly TRBD1 for D (7 bases). The length of the CDR3 is 14 residues. V dropped 6 bases and J dropped 5 bases, with 20 bases sitting between them. From germline, CDR1 is DFQATT and CDR2 SNEGSKA (reference sequence). The CDR3 coding sequence is TGCAGTGCAGGCTTGGCGGGACAGACCCACGAGCAGTACTTC. It translates to CSAGLAGQTHEQYF.

The chain is built from TRBV20-1 and TRBJ1-6; the D is unclear. CDR3 length equals 15 residues. Trimming cost V 6 bases and J 9 bases, with 21 bases left between them. Germline CDR1 and CDR2: DFQATT and SNEGSKA (reference sequence). In DNA form, the CDR3 reads TGCAGTGCCTCAAACCCGGGGAGGTGGGGTTCACCCCTCCACTTT. It yields the protein CSASNPGRWGSPLHF.

At least ten counts were recorded for this clonotype. The V and J genes are TRBV4-2 and TRBJ1-2; D may be TRBD1 (5 bases). This CDR3 is built from 16 residues. Germline CDR1 LGHNA, CDR2 YNFKEQ. Trimming removed 0 bases at V and 8 bases at J, with 19 bases between. This CDR3 is CASSQDSQGHLRGYTF. CDR3 sequence (DNA): TGTGCCAGCAGCCAAGATTCCCAGGGTCATCTACGGGGCTACACCTTC.

The chain uses TRBV13 and TRBJ2-3; no definite D call. Germline-derived CDR1 and CDR2 are PRHDT and FYEKMQ (reference sequence). Between the trimmed V and J ends, which lost 2 bases and 2 bases, there was a span of 8 bases. CDR3 length equals 14 residues. The CDR3 DNA reads as TGTGCCAGCAGCTTATTCACCTACACAGATACGCAGTATTTT. Amino acid sequence: CASSLFTYTDTQYF.

This clonotype was observed a few times. J is TRBJ1-6 and V is TRBV6-6; D may be TRBD1 (5 bases). CDR1 is MNHNY, CDR2 SVGAGI, per germline (reference sequence). The CDR3 length is 13 residues. Trimming stripped 5 bases from V and 10 bases from J, with 12 bases between. CDR3 coding DNA: TGTGCCAGCAGTGGGGGTGTGAGGTCACCCCTCCACTTT. Translating gives CASSGGVRSPLHF.

This clonotype showed up many times. The chain employs TRBV12-3 or TRBV12-4 and TRBJ2-4; no clear D. Trimming took off 4 bases at V and 9 bases at J, with 13 bases between the two ends. There are 13 residues in the CDR3. DNA for the CDR3: TGTGCCAGCAGTTCAAGGCCACCGAGCATTCAGTACTTC. Translated, it gives CASSSRPPSIQYF.

This clonotype has at least ten counts. This chain joins TRBV29-1 and TRBJ2-1; D is possibly TRBD2 (5 bases). This CDR3 spans 12 amino acids. Germline V gives CDR1 SQVTM, CDR2 ANQGSEA. CDR3 loop: CGAALSYNEQFF. Written as DNA, the CDR3 is TGCGGAGCGGCCCTCTCCTACAATGAGCAGTTCTTC.

For this clonotype: This may arise from a read error, as a much more abundant clone is one base away. V gene TRBV27 combines with J gene TRBJ2-4; D could derive from TRBD1 or TRBD2 (6 bases each). In germline, CDR1 is MNHEY, CDR2 SMNVEV (reference sequence). The ends were cut back, 6 bases at V and 3 bases at J, with 15 bases in the middle. The CDR3 runs to 15 residues. The CDR3 DNA reads TGTGCCAGCAGGGCCGGGGGCGTCGGCAAAAACATTCAGTACTTC. Residues: CASRAGGVGKNIQYF.

This clonotype came up once. At one end the junction does not follow the germline gene, possibly because of a read error. The genes are TRBV6-4 and TRBJ2-2; 9 bases are a match to TRBD1. The germline V gene encodes CDR1 MRHNA and CDR2 SNTAGT. The CDR3 extends over 14 amino acids. CDR3 loop: CASIGQGRHRGAVF. The CDR3 DNA follows: TGTGCCAGCATCGGACAGGGGAGACACCGGGGAGCTGTTTTT.

This clonotype has only a few counts. The V and J genes are TRBV6-2 or TRBV6-3 and TRBJ2-1; D is unresolved. Germline V gene sequence: CDR1 MNHEY, CDR2 SVGEGT. V lost 6 bases to trimming and J lost 3 bases, with 9 bases between them. The CDR3 has 13 residues. CDR3 sequence: CASRDGGYNEQFF. DNA of the CDR3: TGTGCCAGCAGGGACGGTGGCTACAATGAGCAGTTCTTC.